The clone carrying this TCR beta chain was counted only a few times. TCRdb fed the RT-PCR reads into MiXCR, producing one record per CDR3 protein. The sample consists of 710,000 or so distinct CDR3 sequences, 15% to 18% of them appearing once. The data belong to a study of response to subunit inactivated influenza vaccine. V shed 9 bases and J shed 6 bases, with 20 bases lying between them. CDR1 and CDR2 (germline): SEHNR, FQNEAQ (reference sequence). The CDR3 runs 15 residues. The gene calls are TRBV7-9 and TRBJ2-2; D unresolved. Here the sequenced sample was PBMCs from blood, taken approximately 12 days after vaccination. The sequence came from a man aged 50 to 60 who received an inactivated influenza vaccine. The CDR3 DNA is TGTGCCAGTCAACACCTTGAATGGGTGGCCGGGGAGCTGTTTTTT. Its translation is CASQHLEWVAGELFF. Together with reference TRBV7-9 and TRBJ2-2, the CDR3 gives the full variable domain: DTGVSQNPRHKITKRGQNVTFRCDPISEHNRLYWYRQTLGQGPEFLTYFQNEAQLEKSRLLSDRFSAERPKGSFSTLEIQRTEQGDSAMYLCASQHLEWVAGELFFGEGSRLTVL.